Each of the 3 T cell receptor beta chains below was sequenced from the same sample in a study of molecular identifiers for immune sequencing clone quantification. TCRdb processed the PCR reads anew with MiXCR; each CDR3 protein has one entry. Of under 800,000 distinct CDR3 sequences in the sample, about 25% were seen once. The source material was naive CD8+ T cells from blood, with Jurkat cell RNA spiked in. The subset denotes: FACS-sorted CD8+CD4-CCR7+CD45RA+ naive T cells. These TCRs come from a human donor in good health. Some libraries in this study had Jurkat cell RNA spiked in.

This clonotype came up a few times. V is TRBV6-2 or TRBV6-3 and J is TRBJ2-2; the match to TRBD2 covers 11 bases. The CDR3 loop spans 16 amino acids. CDR1 is MNHEY, CDR2 SVGEGT, per germline. V gave up 2 bases and J gave up 5 bases; unmatched junction bases: 4. DNA of the CDR3: TGTGCCAGCAGTTACAGACCTAGCGGGAGGACCGGGGAGCTGTTTTTT. Translating it yields CASSYRPSGRTGELFF.

This clonotype was seen more than once but under ten times. The V and J genes are TRBV20-1 and TRBJ2-3, with D possibly being TRBD1 (5 bases). The CDR3 contains 15 residues. Per the germline V gene, CDR1 is DFQATT and CDR2 is SNEGSKA (reference sequence). The V and J ends lost 7 bases and 2 bases respectively, with 19 bases between them. CDR3 amino acids: CSGTAGWGDTDTQYF. CDR3 coding DNA: TGCAGTGGGACGGCAGGGTGGGGCGACACAGATACGCAGTATTTT.

Of note for this clonotype: Its ends do not fully match the called genes, so a read error is possible. This chain joins TRBV5-4 and TRBJ1-3; D ambiguous. The CDR3 contains 14 residues. The germline V gene encodes CDR1 SGHNT and CDR2 YYREEE (reference sequence). The CDR3 sequence is CVSSYDISGNTIYF. The CDR3 region has the DNA TGTGTCAGCAGCTACGACATCTCTGGAAACACCATATATTTT.